Sequencing of this T cell receptor (beta chain) was carried out in a study of post-analysis software for immune sequencing data. Unique molecular identifiers featured in each of the TCR beta cDNA libraries. T cells numbering about 0.85 to 10 million yielded around 500,000 cDNA molecules. One entry per CDR3 protein, called by TCRdb with MiXCR from the PCR reads. The sample has 750,000 to 950,000 distinct CDR3 sequences; roughly 50% are singletons. General study results and limits: When compared against controls, multiple sclerosis patients showed significantly lower normalized Chao1 diversity. Samples made in the same batch grouped tightly together by F measure.

This clonotype was picked up a small number of times. Its antigen is unidentified. This sequence was found in a girl aged 5-17 years with multiple sclerosis. Sequenced input: blood.

The CDR3: CASSSSADLEQYF. The CDR3 DNA reads TGTGCCAGCAGCTCCTCCGCGGACCTCGAGCAGTACTTC. The chain couples TRBV7-3 to TRBJ2-7; no clear D gene. The germline gives CDR1 SGHTA, CDR2 FQGTGA. Trimming stripped 4 bases from V and 6 bases from J, with 13 bases between. The CDR3 sequence is 13 residues long.